Presented here are 21 T cell receptor beta chains from one specimen sequenced in a study of blood T cell repertoires in COVID-19. Clones were sequenced by immunoSEQ multiplex PCR, and TCRdb holds only the in-frame ones, with some missing. The table has roughly 110,000 clones, about 80% seen once. Material: peripheral blood. Receptor source: a woman between 40 and 50 years old with acute or convalescent COVID-19.

The chain couples TRBV2 to TRBJ2-2; 8 nucleotides line up with TRBD1. The CDR3 consists of 17 residues. Germline assignment: CDR1 SNHLY and CDR2 FYNNEI. V lost 6 bases, J lost 2 bases, and 11 bases stayed unmatched. The CDR3 sequence: CASRVGQGLRNTGELFF. DNA of the CDR3: TGTGCCAGCAGGGTAGGACAGGGCCTCAGAAACACCGGGGAGCTGTTTTTT.

This sequence joins TRBV7-8 and TRBJ1-6, with 9 nucleotides matching TRBD1. J lost 7 bases, V lost 5 bases, and 6 bases had no gene match. Germline CDR1 is SGHVS and CDR2 is FQNEAQ. The CDR3 is 15 residues long. Here the CDR3 DNA reads TGTGCCAGCAGCCCCAGGACAGGGGAGAATTCACCCCTCCACTTT. It yields the protein CASSPRTGENSPLHF.

This chain uses TRBV6-1 with TRBJ1-2; a possible D gene is TRBD1 (5 bases). CDR3 length: 17 residues. Trimming took 1 base from V and 7 from J, leaving 22 bases between them. Germline V gene lookup returns CDR1 MNHNS and CDR2 SASEGT. This chain's CDR3 is CASSEGWRGPGLIGYTF. The DNA for the CDR3 is TGTGCCAGCAGTGAAGGTTGGCGGGGCCCCGGACTAATTGGCTACACCTTC.

The count of this clone is one. CDR3 region: CASSPVPGTSGTDTQYF. The CDR3 bases are TGTGCCAGCTCACCTGTACCCGGGACTTCGGGCACAGATACGCAGTATTTT. The J gene is TRBJ2-3, the V gene TRBV18; possibly TRBD2 for D (6 bases). V was cut by 3 bases and J by 1 base, with 17 bases left in between. The germline V gene encodes CDR1 KGHSH and CDR2 LQKENI. The CDR3 is made up of 17 amino acids.

This clone is a singleton in its sample. V usage is TRBV29-1 and J usage is TRBJ2-1, with 8 positions matching TRBD1. V lost 0 bases and J lost 5; bases outside the gene matches: 6. This CDR3 contains 15 residues. Germline CDR1 is SQVTM and CDR2 is ANQGSEA. DNA of the CDR3: TGCAGCGTTGAAGAGGACAGGGCCCGACACAATGAGCAGTTCTTC. Protein: CSVEEDRARHNEQFF.

The chain recombines TRBV5-1 with TRBJ1-1, with 12 bases matching TRBD1. Germline CDR1 and CDR2: SGHRS and YFSETQ. There are 17 residues in the CDR3. The trim removed 7 bases at V and 2 bases at J, leaving 12 bases unmatched. In DNA form, the CDR3 reads TGCGCCAGCGCCAAGAACCCGGGACAGGGGGCTAACACTGAAGCTTTCTTT. This encodes CASAKNPGQGANTEAFF.

V usage is TRBV10-1 and J usage is TRBJ1-6; D remains unclear. The germline V gene has CDR1 WNHNN and CDR2 SYGVQD (reference sequence). The CDR3 covers 13 residues. V was shortened by 0 bases and J by 10 bases, with 7 bases between the two germline ends. The CDR3 region is CASSESLGSPLHF. The CDR3 DNA sequence: TGCGCCAGCAGTGAGTCGCTGGGCTCACCCCTCCACTTT.

CDR3 DNA: TGTGCCTGGAGGACCAACAGGGGTTCTAATTCACCCCTCCACTTT. Its protein product is CAWRTNRGSNSPLHF. The rearrangement uses TRBV30 and TRBJ1-6; 7 nucleotides agree with TRBD1. The length of the CDR3 is 15 residues. Per the germline V gene, CDR1 is GTSNPN and CDR2 is SVGIG (reference sequence). The J segment lost 6 bases and the V segment lost 3 bases, leaving 8 bases of the junction unmatched.

The chain joins TRBV10-1 to TRBJ2-3, with TRBD2 matching over 9 bases. This CDR3 is built from 14 residues. V lost 6 bases to trimming and J lost 6 bases; unmatched junction nucleotides: 7. Germline lookup yields CDR1 WNHNN and CDR2 SYGVQD (reference sequence). CDR3 sequence (DNA): TGCGCCAGCAGCACGGGACTAGCTGGCGATACGCAGTATTTT. Amino acid sequence: CASSTGLAGDTQYF.

This sequence joins TRBV30 and TRBJ1-2; no clear D gene. Trimming removed 1 base at V and 4 bases at J, with 10 bases between. This CDR3 region has 13 residues. Germline V gene lookup returns CDR1 GTSNPN and CDR2 SVGIG (reference sequence). The CDR3 coding sequence is TGTGCCTGGAGTGAAAGCTCTGGCTATGGCTACACCTTC. It is translated as CAWSESSGYGYTF.

This chain links TRBV27 with TRBJ1-2, with 8 bases fitting TRBD1. The V segment lost 5 bases and the J segment 4 bases; nucleotides outside the gene matches: 9. The CDR3 contains 15 residues. Germline CDR1 and CDR2: MNHEY and SMNVEV (reference sequence). The CDR3 reads CASSALTGATYGYTF. As DNA, the CDR3 is TGTGCCAGCAGTGCTCTGACAGGGGCGACCTATGGCTACACCTTC.

This clone has a single count. Here the CDR3 reads CASSPTGGGLEKLFF. The CDR3 nucleotides are TGTGCCAGCAGCCCCACAGGGGGCGGCCTTGAAAAACTGTTTTTT. The V call is TRBV5-4, the J call TRBJ1-4, with 9 bases aligning to TRBD1. Per the germline V gene, CDR1 is SGHNT and CDR2 is YYREEE (reference sequence). This CDR3 comprises 15 residues. V lost 4 bases to trimming and J lost 7 bases; unmatched junction nucleotides: 8.

This chain uses TRBV27 with TRBJ2-3; 8 positions match TRBD1. The V gene's germline CDR1 is MNHEY and CDR2 SMNVEV (reference sequence). With V trimmed by 6 bases and J by 4 bases, 12 bases remained unmatched. CDR3 length: 16 amino acids. DNA of the CDR3: TGTGCCAGCAGCCCCGTCGGGCAGGGGGCTGCAGATACGCAGTATTTT. This sequence encodes CASSPVGQGAADTQYF.

The chain is built from TRBV4-3 and TRBJ2-3; perhaps TRBD2 as D (5 bases). The V end lost 3 bases, the J end lost 1 base, and 14 bases lay between the germline ends. Germline-derived CDR1 and CDR2 are LGHNA and YSLEER. The CDR3 runs to 16 residues. CDR3 DNA: TGCGCCAGCAGCCACCAACTAGGGTTGGGCACAGATACGCAGTATTTT. This sequence encodes CASSHQLGLGTDTQYF.

V is TRBV6-5 and J is TRBJ2-5; a weak D match, TRBD2 (5 bases). V gave up 3 bases and J gave up 7 bases, with 18 bases separating them. Germline-derived CDR1 and CDR2 are MNHEY and SVGAGI. The CDR3 runs 15 residues. The CDR3 DNA is TGTGCCAGCAGTTATGGAAGCCTGAGGAGCGGGACCCAGTACTTC. Protein: CASSYGSLRSGTQYF.

The gene calls are TRBV6-6 and TRBJ1-5; D possibly corresponds to TRBD1 (6 bases). CDR3 length: 15 amino acids. V was clipped by 6 bases and J by 6 bases, with 18 bases between them. Germline V gene sequence: CDR1 MNHNY, CDR2 SVGAGI (reference sequence). The DNA for the CDR3 is TGTGCCAGCAGCTACCTACAGGGTTCGCGTCAGCCCCAGCATTTT. It encodes CASSYLQGSRQPQHF.

The V and J genes are TRBV7-9 and TRBJ2-7, with 13 bases lining up with TRBD2. CDR3 size: 16 residues. J gave up 4 bases and V 1 base, and 4 bases lay outside the gene matches. CDR1 is SEHNR and CDR2 is FQNEAQ in the germline V gene (reference sequence). CDR3 nucleotide sequence: TGTGCCAGCAGCTTAGGGGGACTAGCGGGGCGGTACGAGCAGTACTTC. Protein sequence: CASSLGGLAGRYEQYF.

The chain couples TRBV19 to TRBJ2-6, with 10 bases lining up with TRBD1. The trim removed 7 bases at V and 4 bases at J, leaving 7 bases unmatched. CDR1 is LNHDA and CDR2 is SQIVND in the germline V gene (reference sequence). This CDR3 has 16 amino acids. CDR3: CASNPGQGSGANVLTF. CDR3 in DNA: TGTGCCAGTAACCCGGGACAGGGGAGCGGGGCCAACGTCCTGACTTTC.

The gene calls are TRBV29-1 and TRBJ2-3; 8 bases are shared with TRBD1. The V and J ends lost 7 bases and 6 bases, in that order; junction bases with no gene match: 18. CDR1 is SQVTM and CDR2 is ANQGSEA in the germline V gene. This CDR3 has 16 residues. The DNA of the CDR3 is TGCAGCGCCGAAGTTTGGGACAGGCCCCACACCGATACGCAGTATTTT. It translates to CSAEVWDRPHTDTQYF.

The V gene is TRBV4-2, the J gene TRBJ2-3; 11 bases map to TRBD2. The ends lost 1 base at V and 0 bases at J; junction bases unmatched: 6. The CDR3 is made up of 18 amino acids. Germline V lookup: CDR1 LGHNA, CDR2 YNFKEQ. The CDR3 DNA is TGTGCCAGCAGCCAAGGACTAGCGGGACCTATTAGCACAGATACGCAGTATTTT. It codes for CASSQGLAGPISTDTQYF.

The rearrangement links TRBV6-5 to TRBJ1-2, with 8 bases matching TRBD1. Germline V lookup: CDR1 MNHEY, CDR2 SVGAGI. V lost 4 bases and J lost 4; bases outside the gene matches: 5. CDR3 size: 14 residues. CDR3 DNA sequence: TGTGCCAGCAGTTCGGACAGGGCGACCTATGGCTACACCTTC. It encodes CASSSDRATYGYTF.